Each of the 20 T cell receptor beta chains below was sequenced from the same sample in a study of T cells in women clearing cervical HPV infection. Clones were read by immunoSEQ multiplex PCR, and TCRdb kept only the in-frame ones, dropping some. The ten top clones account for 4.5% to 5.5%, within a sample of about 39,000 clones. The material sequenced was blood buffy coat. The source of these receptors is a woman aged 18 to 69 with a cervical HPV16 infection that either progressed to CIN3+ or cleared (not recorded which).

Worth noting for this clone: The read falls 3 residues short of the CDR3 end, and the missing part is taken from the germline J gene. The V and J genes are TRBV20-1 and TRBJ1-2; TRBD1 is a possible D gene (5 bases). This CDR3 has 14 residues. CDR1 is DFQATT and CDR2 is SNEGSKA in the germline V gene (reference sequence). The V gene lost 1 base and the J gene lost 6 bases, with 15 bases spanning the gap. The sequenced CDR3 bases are TGCAGTGCTAGAGCGACAGTTTTAGGAAATGGC. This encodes CSARATVLGNG. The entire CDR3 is CSARATVLGNGYTF.

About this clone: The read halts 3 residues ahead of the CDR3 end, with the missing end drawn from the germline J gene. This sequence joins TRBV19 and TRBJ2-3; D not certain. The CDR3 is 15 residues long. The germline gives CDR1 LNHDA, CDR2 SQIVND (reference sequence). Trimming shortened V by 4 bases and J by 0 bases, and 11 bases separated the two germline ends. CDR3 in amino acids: CASSRANPSTDTQYF. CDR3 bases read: TGTGCCAGTAGTAGAGCGAACCCGAGCACAGATACG. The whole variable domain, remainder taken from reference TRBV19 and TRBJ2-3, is DGGITQSPKYLFRKEGQNVTLSCEQNLNHDAMYWYRQDPGQGLRLIYYSQIVNDFQKGDIAEGYSVSREKKESFPLTVTSAQKNPTAFYLCASSRANPSTDTQYFGPGTRLTVL.

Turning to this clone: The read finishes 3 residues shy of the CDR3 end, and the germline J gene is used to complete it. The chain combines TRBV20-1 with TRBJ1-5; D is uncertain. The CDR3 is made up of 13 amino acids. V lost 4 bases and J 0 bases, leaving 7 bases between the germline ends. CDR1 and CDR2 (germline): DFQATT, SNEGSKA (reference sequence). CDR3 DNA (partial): TGCAGTGCTATAACAGCTAGCAATCAGCCC. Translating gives CSAITASNQP. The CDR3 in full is CSAITASNQPQHF.

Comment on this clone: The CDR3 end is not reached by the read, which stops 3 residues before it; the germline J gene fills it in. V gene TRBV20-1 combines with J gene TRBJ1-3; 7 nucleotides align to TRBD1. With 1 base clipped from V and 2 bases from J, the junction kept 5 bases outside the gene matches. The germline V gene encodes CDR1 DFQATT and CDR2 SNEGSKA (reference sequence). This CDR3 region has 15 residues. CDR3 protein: CSARGGTVPGNTIYF. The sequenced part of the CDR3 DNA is TGCAGTGCTAGAGGAGGGACAGTTCCTGGAAACACC.

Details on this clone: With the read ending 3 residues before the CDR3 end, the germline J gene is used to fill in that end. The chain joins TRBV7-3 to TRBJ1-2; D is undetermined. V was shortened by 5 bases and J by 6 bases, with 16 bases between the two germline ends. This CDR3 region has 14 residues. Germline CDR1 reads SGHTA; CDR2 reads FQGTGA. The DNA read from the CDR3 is TGTGCCAGCAGCGTAAACGCGGCACGGCATGGC. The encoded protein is CASSVNAARHG. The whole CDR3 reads CASSVNAARHGYTF.

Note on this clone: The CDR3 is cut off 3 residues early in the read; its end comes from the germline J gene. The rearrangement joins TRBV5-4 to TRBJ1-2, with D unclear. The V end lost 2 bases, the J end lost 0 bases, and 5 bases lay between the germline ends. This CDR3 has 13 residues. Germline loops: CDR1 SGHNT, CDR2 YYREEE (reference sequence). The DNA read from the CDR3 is TGTGCCAGCAGCTTTAATCCTAACTATGGC. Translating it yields CASSFNPNYG. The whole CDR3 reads CASSFNPNYGYTF.

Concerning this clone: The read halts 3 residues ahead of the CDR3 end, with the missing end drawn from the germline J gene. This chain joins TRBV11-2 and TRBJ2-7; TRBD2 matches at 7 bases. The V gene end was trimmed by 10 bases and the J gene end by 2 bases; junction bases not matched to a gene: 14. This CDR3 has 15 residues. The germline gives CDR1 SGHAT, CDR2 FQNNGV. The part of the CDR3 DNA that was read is TGTGCCACCTCAGGGAGGGGAACAGGACCCTACGAG. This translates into CATSGRGTGPYE. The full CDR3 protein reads CATSGRGTGPYEQYF.

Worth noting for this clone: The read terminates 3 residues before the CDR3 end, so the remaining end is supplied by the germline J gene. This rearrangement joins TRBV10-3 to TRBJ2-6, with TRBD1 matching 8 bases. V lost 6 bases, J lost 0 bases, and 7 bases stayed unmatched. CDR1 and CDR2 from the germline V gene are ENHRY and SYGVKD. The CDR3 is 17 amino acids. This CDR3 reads CAIRVGTGGSGANVLTF. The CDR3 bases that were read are TGTGCCATCAGGGTGGGGACAGGTGGCTCTGGGGCCAACGTC.

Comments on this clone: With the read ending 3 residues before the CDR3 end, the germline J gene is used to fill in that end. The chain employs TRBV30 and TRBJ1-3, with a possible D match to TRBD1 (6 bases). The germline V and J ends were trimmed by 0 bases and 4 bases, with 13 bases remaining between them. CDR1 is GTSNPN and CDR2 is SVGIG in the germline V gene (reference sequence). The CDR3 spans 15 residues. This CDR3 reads CAWSVFGGFGNTIYF. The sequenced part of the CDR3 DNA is TGTGCCTGGAGTGTATTTGGGGGCTTCGGAAACACC.

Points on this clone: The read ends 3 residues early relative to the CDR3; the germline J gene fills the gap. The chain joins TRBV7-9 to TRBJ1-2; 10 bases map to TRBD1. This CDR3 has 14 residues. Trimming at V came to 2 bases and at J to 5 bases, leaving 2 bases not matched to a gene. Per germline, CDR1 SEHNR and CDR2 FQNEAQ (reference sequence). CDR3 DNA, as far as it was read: TGTGCCAGCAGCTTACGACAGGGGGCGTATGGC. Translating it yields CASSLRQGAYG. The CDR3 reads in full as CASSLRQGAYGYTF.

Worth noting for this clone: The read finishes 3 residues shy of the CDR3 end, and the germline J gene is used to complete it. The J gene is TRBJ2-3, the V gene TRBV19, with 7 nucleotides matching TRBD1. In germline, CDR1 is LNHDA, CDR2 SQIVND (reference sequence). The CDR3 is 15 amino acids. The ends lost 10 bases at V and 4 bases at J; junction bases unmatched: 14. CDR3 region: CATRGNRGTADTQYF. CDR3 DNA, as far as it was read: TGTGCCACGCGTGGGAACAGGGGAACGGCAGATACG.

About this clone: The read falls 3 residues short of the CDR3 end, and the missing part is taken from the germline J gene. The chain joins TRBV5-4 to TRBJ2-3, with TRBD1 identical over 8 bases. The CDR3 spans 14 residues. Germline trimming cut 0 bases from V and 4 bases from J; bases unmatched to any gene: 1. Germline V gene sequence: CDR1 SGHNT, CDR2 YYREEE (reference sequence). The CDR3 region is CASSLARGPDTQYF. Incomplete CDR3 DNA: TGTGCCAGCAGCTTGGCCAGGGGGCCAGATACG. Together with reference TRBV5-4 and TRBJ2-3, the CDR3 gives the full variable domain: ETGVTQSPTHLIKTRGQQVTLRCSSQSGHNTVSWYQQALGQGPQFIFQYYREEENGRGNFPPRFSGLQFPNYSSELNVNALELDDSALYLCASSLARGPDTQYFGPGTRLTVL.

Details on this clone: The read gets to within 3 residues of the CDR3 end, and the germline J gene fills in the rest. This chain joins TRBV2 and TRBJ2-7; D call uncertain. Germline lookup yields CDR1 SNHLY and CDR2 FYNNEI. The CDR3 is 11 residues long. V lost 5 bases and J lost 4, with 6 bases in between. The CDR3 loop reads CASSPGYEQYF. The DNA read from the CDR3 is TGTGCCAGCAGTCCAGGATACGAG.

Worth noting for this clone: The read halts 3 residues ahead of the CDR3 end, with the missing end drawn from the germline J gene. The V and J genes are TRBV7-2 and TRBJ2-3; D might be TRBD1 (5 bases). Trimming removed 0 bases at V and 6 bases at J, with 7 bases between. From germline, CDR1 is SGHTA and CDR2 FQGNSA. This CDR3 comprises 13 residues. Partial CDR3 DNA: TGTGCCAGCAGCTTAGCGAAGGGGGATACG. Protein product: CASSLAKGDT. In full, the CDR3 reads CASSLAKGDTQYF.

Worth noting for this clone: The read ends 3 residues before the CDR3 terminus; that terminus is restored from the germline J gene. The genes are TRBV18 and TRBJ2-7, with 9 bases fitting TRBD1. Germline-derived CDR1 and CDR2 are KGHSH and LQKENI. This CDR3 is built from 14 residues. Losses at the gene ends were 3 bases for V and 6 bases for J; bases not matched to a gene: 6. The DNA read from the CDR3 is TGTGCCAGCTCACCCCGGGGACAGGGCGTCGAG. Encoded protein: CASSPRGQGVE. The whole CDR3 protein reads CASSPRGQGVEQYF.

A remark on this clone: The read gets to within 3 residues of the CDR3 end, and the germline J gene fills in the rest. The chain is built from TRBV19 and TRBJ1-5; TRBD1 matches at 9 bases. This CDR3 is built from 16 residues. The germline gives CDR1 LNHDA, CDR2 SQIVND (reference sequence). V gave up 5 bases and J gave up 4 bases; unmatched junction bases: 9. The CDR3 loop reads CASSVLTGTGNQPQHF. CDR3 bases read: TGTGCCAGTAGTGTGCTCACTGGGACAGGGAATCAGCCC. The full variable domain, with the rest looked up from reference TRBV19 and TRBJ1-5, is DGGITQSPKYLFRKEGQNVTLSCEQNLNHDAMYWYRQDPGQGLRLIYYSQIVNDFQKGDIAEGYSVSREKKESFPLTVTSAQKNPTAFYLCASSVLTGTGNQPQHFGDGTRLSIL.

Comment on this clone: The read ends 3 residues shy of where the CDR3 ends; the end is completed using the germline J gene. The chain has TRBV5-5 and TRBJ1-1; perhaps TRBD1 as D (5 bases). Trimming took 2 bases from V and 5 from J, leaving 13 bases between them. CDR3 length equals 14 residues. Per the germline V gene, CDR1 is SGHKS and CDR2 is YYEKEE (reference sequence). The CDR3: CASSFSSGGTEAFF. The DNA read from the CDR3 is TGTGCCAGCAGCTTTTCCTCTGGGGGGACTGAA.

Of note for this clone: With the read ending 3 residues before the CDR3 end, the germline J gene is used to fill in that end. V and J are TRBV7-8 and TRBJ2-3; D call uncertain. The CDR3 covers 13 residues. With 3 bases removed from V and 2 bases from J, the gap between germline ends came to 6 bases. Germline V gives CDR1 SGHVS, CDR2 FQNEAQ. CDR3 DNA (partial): TGTGCCAGCAGCTTGGCCACCACAGATACG. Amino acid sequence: CASSLATTDT. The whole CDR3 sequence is CASSLATTDTQYF.

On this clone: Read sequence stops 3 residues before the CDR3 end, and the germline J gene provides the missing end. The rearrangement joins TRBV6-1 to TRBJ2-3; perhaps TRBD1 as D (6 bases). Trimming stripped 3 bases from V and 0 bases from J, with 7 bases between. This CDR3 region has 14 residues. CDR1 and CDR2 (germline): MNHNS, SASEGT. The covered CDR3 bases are TGTGCCAGCAGTGAGGGGGCTAGCACAGATACG. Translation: CASSEGASTDT. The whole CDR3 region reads CASSEGASTDTQYF.

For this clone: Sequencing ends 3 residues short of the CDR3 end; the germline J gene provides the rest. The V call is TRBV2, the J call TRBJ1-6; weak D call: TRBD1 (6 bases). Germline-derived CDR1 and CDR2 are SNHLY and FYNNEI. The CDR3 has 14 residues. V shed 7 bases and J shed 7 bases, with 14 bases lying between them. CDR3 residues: CASMPGHMNSPLHF. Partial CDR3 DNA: TGTGCCAGCATGCCGGGACACATGAATTCACCC.